These 17 T cell receptor beta chains were sequenced from one sample in a study of cytomegalovirus exposure and HLA in healthy donors. The PCR used 60 Vbeta and 13 Jbeta primers. Sequencing used immunoSEQ multiplex PCR; TCRdb keeps in-frame clones, though not all of them. The repertoire holds 200,000 or so clones, with 75% to 85% as singletons. Sequenced input: PBMCs. The receptors shown here come from a girl aged 10-17 years in good health and CMV-seronegative.

The CDR3 DNA reads TGCGCCAGCAGCGGGCAGGGGAGTCGGGATGAAAAACTGTTTTTT. Amino acids: CASSGQGSRDEKLFF. This sequence joins TRBV5-1 and TRBJ1-4; tentatively, D is TRBD1 (6 bases). CDR3 length: 15 residues. In germline, CDR1 is SGHRS, CDR2 YFSETQ. The ends were cut back, 4 bases at V and 6 bases at J, with 16 bases in the middle.

The chain links TRBV11-2 to TRBJ2-7; the D gene is possibly TRBD1 (5 bases). CDR1 and CDR2 from the germline V gene are SGHAT and FQNNGV. V shed 1 base and J shed 5 bases, with 9 bases lying between them. CDR3 length: 13 amino acids. The CDR3 protein is CASSLVRAHEQYF. CDR3 nucleotides: TGTGCCAGCAGCTTAGTCAGGGCCCACGAGCAGTACTTC.

This clone turned up a few times. The chain uses TRBV11-2 and TRBJ2-1, with TRBD2 matching 8 bases. The germline V gene encodes CDR1 SGHAT and CDR2 FQNNGV. The CDR3 consists of 16 residues. The junction had 4 bases not matched to a gene; V was cut back by 3 bases and J by 0 bases. CDR3: CASSLRGDSSYNEQFF. CDR3 in DNA: TGTGCCAGCAGCTTGCGGGGGGATAGCTCCTACAATGAGCAGTTCTTC. Supplemented by reference TRBV11-2 and TRBJ2-1, the full variable domain reads EAGVAQSPRYKIIEKRQSVAFWCNPISGHATLYWYQQILGQGPKLLIQFQNNGVVDDSQLPKDRFSAERLKGVDSTLKIQPAKLEDSAVYLCASSLRGDSSYNEQFFGPGTRLTVL.

This rearrangement joins TRBV7-7 to TRBJ2-1; D not certain. Germline V gene sequence: CDR1 SSHAT, CDR2 FNYEAQ (reference sequence). Trimming shortened V by 4 bases and J by 9 bases, and 13 bases separated the two germline ends. CDR3 length equals 13 residues. CDR3 residues: CASSSGNSGEQFF. The CDR3 nucleotides are TGTGCCAGCAGCTCCGGAAACTCGGGTGAGCAGTTCTTC.

The rearrangement links TRBV19 to TRBJ2-7, with D possibly TRBD1 on 5 matching bases. This CDR3 is built from 13 residues. Germline CDR1 reads LNHDA; CDR2 reads SQIVND (reference sequence). Trimming removed 4 bases at V and 2 bases at J, with 9 bases between. DNA of the CDR3: TGTGCCAGTAGTAAGGGCAGGGCCTACGAGCAGTACTTC. This encodes CASSKGRAYEQYF.

The V call is TRBV25-1, the J call TRBJ2-1, with 13 bases aligning to TRBD2. V was clipped by 3 bases and J by 7 bases; unmatched bases: 9. CDR1 MGHDK and CDR2 SYGVNS come from the germline V gene. The CDR3 contains 17 residues. The DNA of the CDR3 is TGTGCCAGCAGTGATGCCCGGACTAGCGGGAGTCTGAATGAGCAGTTCTTC. It yields the protein CASSDARTSGSLNEQFF. The full variable domain, its missing parts supplied by reference TRBV25-1 and TRBJ2-1, is EADIYQTPRYLVIGTGKKITLECSQTMGHDKMYWYQQDPGMELHLIHYSYGVNSTEKGDLSSESTVSRIRTEHFPLTLESARPSHTSQYLCASSDARTSGSLNEQFFGPGTRLTVL.

The chain joins TRBV7-9 to TRBJ2-5; D remains unclear. Germline V CDR1 and CDR2: SEHNR, FQNEAQ (reference sequence). CDR3 length: 12 residues. The V gene lost 4 bases and the J gene lost 5 bases, with 8 bases spanning the gap. The CDR3 sequence: CASSYSWETQYF. CDR3 nucleotides: TGTGCCAGCAGCTATAGTTGGGAGACCCAGTACTTC.

The rearrangement links TRBV6-1 to TRBJ2-1; TRBD2 agrees at 11 bases. This CDR3 is built from 16 residues. The ends lost 4 bases at V and 8 bases at J; junction bases unmatched: 10. Germline values: CDR1 MNHNS, CDR2 SASEGT. The CDR3 is CASSAKLAGAYHEQFF. The CDR3 region has the DNA TGTGCCAGCAGTGCTAAACTAGCGGGGGCCTATCATGAGCAGTTCTTC.

CDR3 nucleotides: TGTGCCAGTACGTCGAGCGGGCAAGAGACCCAGTACTTC. It codes for CASTSSGQETQYF. The rearrangement links TRBV19 to TRBJ2-5; TRBD2 is a possible D gene (6 bases). V shed 7 bases and J shed 2 bases, with 11 bases lying between them. The CDR3 loop spans 13 amino acids. Germline CDR1 and CDR2: LNHDA and SQIVND (reference sequence).

The V and J genes are TRBV6-5 and TRBJ1-1; D may be TRBD1 (5 bases). V was clipped by 0 bases and J by 3 bases, with 11 bases between them. CDR3 length equals 15 residues. Germline V gene lookup returns CDR1 MNHEY and CDR2 SVGAGI. The CDR3 region has the DNA TGTGCCAGCAGTTACTCGGAGGGGAGGGACACTGAAGCTTTCTTT. Translated, it gives CASSYSEGRDTEAFF.

This clone was observed a few times. The gene calls are TRBV29-1 and TRBJ2-2; 12 positions match TRBD1. The V gene end was trimmed by 5 bases and the J gene end by 3 bases; junction bases not matched to a gene: 4. The CDR3 is 15 residues long. Looked up from germline, CDR1 is SQVTM and CDR2 is ANQGSEA. CDR3 coding DNA: TGCAGCGTTAAGGGACAGGGGGCGGACACCGGGGAGCTGTTTTTT. As protein: CSVKGQGADTGELFF.

CDR3 sequence (DNA): TGTGCCAGCAGCTTAACGGGGACAGGGAACACTGAAGCTTTCTTT. Amino acid sequence: CASSLTGTGNTEAFF. V gene TRBV7-8 combines with J gene TRBJ1-1, with 8 bases lining up with TRBD1. CDR3 length: 15 residues. Looked up from germline, CDR1 is SGHVS and CDR2 is FQNEAQ. V gave up 2 bases and J gave up 1 base; unmatched junction bases: 3.

This sequence joins TRBV6-1 and TRBJ2-1; TRBD1 agrees at 7 bases. The CDR3 has 14 amino acids. Looked up from germline, CDR1 is MNHNS and CDR2 is SASEGT. V gave up 5 bases and J gave up 7 bases; unmatched junction bases: 8. This CDR3 is CASSPPGQWNEQFF. DNA for the CDR3: TGTGCCAGCAGTCCGCCGGGACAGTGGAATGAGCAGTTCTTC.

This clone was recorded only once. CDR3 bases: TGCGCCAGCAGCGACCCCTTGATACCCGGGGAATACAATGAGCAGTTCTTC. Its translation: CASSDPLIPGEYNEQFF. The rearrangement uses TRBV5-1 and TRBJ2-1, with a possible D match to TRBD2 (5 bases). The CDR3 has 17 amino acids. Germline V gene data show CDR1 as SGHRS and CDR2 as YFSETQ. V lost 4 bases, J lost 4 bases, and 21 bases lay in between.

The chain uses TRBV10-3 and TRBJ2-7; unclear D gene. The germline V gene encodes CDR1 ENHRY and CDR2 SYGVKD. V dropped 0 bases and J dropped 2 bases, with 2 bases sitting between them. This CDR3 has 12 amino acids. CDR3 protein: CAISESTYEQYF. In DNA, the CDR3 is TGTGCCATCAGTGAGTCCACCTACGAGCAGTACTTC.

In its sample, this clone was seen a few times. The chain carries TRBV19 and TRBJ1-1; 7 bases align to TRBD1. The CDR3 has 15 amino acids. The J segment lost 5 bases and the V segment lost 7 bases, leaving 13 bases of the junction unmatched. Per germline, CDR1 LNHDA and CDR2 SQIVND (reference sequence). The CDR3 region is CASNSLTTGSTEAFF. CDR3 nucleotides: TGTGCCAGTAATAGTCTTACGACAGGGAGTACTGAAGCTTTCTTT.

This sequence joins TRBV19 and TRBJ1-2, with 7 bases matching TRBD1. V was pared by 7 bases and J by 8 bases, with 7 bases of the junction left unmatched. This CDR3 has 12 residues. Per the germline V gene, CDR1 is LNHDA and CDR2 is SQIVND (reference sequence). For the CDR3, the DNA is TGTGCCAGTAAGAGAGGGGGCGGCGGCTACACCTTC. This sequence encodes CASKRGGGGYTF.